The rows below give T cell receptor beta chains drawn from one sample of a study of blood T cells in healthy people across ages. Each CDR3 protein gets one entry after TCRdb re-called the 5' RACE reads with MiXCR. The table includes 350,000 to 450,000 distinct CDR3 sequences, 50% to 60% detected once. What was sequenced was blood. The receptor set was obtained from a man in his 60s in good health. CDR3s include the opening cysteine and the closing phenylalanine or tryptophan.

V: TRBV18
J: TRBJ2-5
CDR3: CASSRGLQETQYF

V: TRBV3-1
J: TRBJ2-3
CDR3: CASSQRASGSVDTQYF

V: TRBV10-3
J: TRBJ2-1
CDR3: CASAGTEISEQFF

V: TRBV20-1
J: TRBJ2-7
CDR3: CSALQDGYSYEQYF

V: TRBV12-3/TRBV12-4
J: TRBJ1-2
CDR3: CASSPKGNYGYTF

V: TRBV29-1
J: TRBJ2-3
CDR3: CSGITDTQYF

V: TRBV3-1
J: TRBJ1-1
CDR3: CASSVRDSREAFF

V: TRBV6-5
J: TRBJ2-7
CDR3: CASSSGTVPYEQYF

V: TRBV19
J: TRBJ2-6
CDR3: CASSISGSGANVLTF

V: TRBV28
J: TRBJ2-5
CDR3: CASSPPGEGLDQETQYF

V: TRBV28
J: TRBJ2-1
CDR3: CASESGWKRGYNEQFF

V: TRBV12-3/TRBV12-4
J: TRBJ1-1
CDR3: CASTHGAYTEAFF

V: TRBV2
J: TRBJ1-2
CDR3: CASNYQGRNNYGYTF

V: TRBV10-3
J: NA
CDR3: CAASTSGGETQYF

V: TRBV20-1
J: TRBJ2-1
CDR3: CSARDRASGYNEQFF

V: TRBV27
J: TRBJ1-2
CDR3: CASRFSGIRNYGYTF

V: TRBV7-2
J: TRBJ2-7
CDR3: CASSLDPGASYEQYF